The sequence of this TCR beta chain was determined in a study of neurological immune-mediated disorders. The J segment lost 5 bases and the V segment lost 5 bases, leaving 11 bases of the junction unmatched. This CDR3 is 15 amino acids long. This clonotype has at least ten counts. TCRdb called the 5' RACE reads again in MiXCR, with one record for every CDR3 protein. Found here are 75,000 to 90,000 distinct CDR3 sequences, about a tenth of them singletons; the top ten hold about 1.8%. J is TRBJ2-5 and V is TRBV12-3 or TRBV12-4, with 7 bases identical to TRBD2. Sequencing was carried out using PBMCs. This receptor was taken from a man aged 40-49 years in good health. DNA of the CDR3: TGTGCCAGCAGTCCCGCCGGGACTACGGGTGAGACCCAGTACTTC. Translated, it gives CASSPAGTTGETQYF.